Below, 5 T cell receptor beta chains from the same sample are listed, as sequenced in a study of T cells after yellow fever vaccination. Each CDR3 protein is one row after TCRdb ran MiXCR on the 5' RACE reads. The profile covers about 300,000 distinct CDR3 sequences, with around 7.3% appearing a single time and 15% to 20% taken by the ten largest. The sample here was PBMCs, taken roughly 46 days after the first yellow fever vaccination. The receptors were gathered from a man younger than 35 who received the YFV17D yellow fever vaccine.

In this sample, this clonotype turned up many times. This sequence joins TRBV7-2 and TRBJ2-5, with TRBD2 identical over 7 bases. The CDR3 contains 15 residues. After removal of 5 bases from V and 5 bases from J, the junction contained 11 bases not matched to a gene. Germline-derived CDR1 and CDR2 are SGHTA and FQGNSA. The CDR3 spells CASSAIAGGAETQYF. CDR3 nucleotide sequence: TGTGCCAGCAGCGCGATAGCGGGCGGGGCGGAGACCCAGTACTTC.

V gene TRBV7-8 combines with J gene TRBJ1-5; D is perhaps TRBD1 (5 bases). The V end lost 5 bases, the J end lost 1 base, and 12 bases lay between the germline ends. The CDR3 has 15 amino acids. Germline V gives CDR1 SGHVS, CDR2 FQNEAQ. In DNA, the CDR3 is TGTGCCAGCAGCCGGCGGAGGGGCAGCAATCAGCCCCAGCATTTT. Amino acids: CASSRRRGSNQPQHF.

CDR3 nucleotides: TGCGCCAGCAGCGAAAACAGGAATACCGGGGAGCTGTTTTTT. Encoded protein: CASSENRNTGELFF. V is TRBV5-1 and J is TRBJ2-2; TRBD1 might be the D (5 bases). Germline V CDR1 and CDR2: SGHRS, YFSETQ. V was cut by 4 bases and J by 5 bases, with 12 bases left in between. The CDR3 loop spans 14 amino acids.

The chain couples TRBV12-3 or TRBV12-4 to TRBJ1-1, with D maybe TRBD1 (6 bases). Trimming took 4 bases from V and 1 from J, leaving 10 bases between them. The CDR3 loop spans 14 amino acids. The CDR3 DNA reads TGTGCCAGCAGTTCGGGACACTCGAACACTGAAGCTTTCTTT. Encoded protein: CASSSGHSNTEAFF.

This clonotype was found many times. The chain carries TRBV6-5 and TRBJ2-4; D not resolved. The germline gives CDR1 MNHEY, CDR2 SVGAGI. Trimming left V 2 bases short and J 6 bases short, with 11 bases between. The CDR3 is 14 amino acids. CDR3 amino acids: CASSYGYEINIQYF. The CDR3 DNA sequence: TGTGCCAGCAGTTACGGATACGAGATAAACATTCAGTACTTC.